This T cell receptor (beta chain) stems from a study of blood T cell repertoires in COVID-19 (TCRdb year 2020). Regarding the research as a whole: The collaborator samples originated in the United States, Italy and Spain and spanned the acute and convalescent phases of COVID-19. The prospective study material was composed of cDNA or gDNA derived from T cells, B-cell-depleted T cells, or PBMCs. The samples were drawn from the first 160 participants of the ongoing ImmuneRACE study and from roughly 1,300 subjects provided by 6 global collaborators. Where available, HLA class I and class II types were taken from metadata supplied by the sample provider and were not determined by assay-based typing. Deeply sampled blood TCRbeta repertoires from subjects exposed to, actively infected with, or recovered from COVID-19 were included in the dataset. The repertoires were released in a freely available public database intended as a resource for research on the immune response to SARS-CoV-2. The sample metadata nearly always contained a de-identified subject ID, COVID-19 status, age in years and sex. What the research found in general, with its limitations: How much clinical and demographic metadata was included differed by source and by participant, and the metadata was provided uncurated.

The CDR3 contains 20 residues, cysteine and phenylalanine counted. The kept DNA is CDR3 alone, 60 bases in frame from the first base. CDR1 and CDR2 (SGHNT, YYREEE) derive from the germline V gene (reference sequence). The germline V and J ends show losses of 5 bases and 0 bases respectively, and no gene match explains 16 bases of the junction. As for this clone: What antigen it recognizes has not been identified. Per-base qualities were not stored, and no clone one base away is much larger.

Whole blood was collected in K2EDTA tubes by collaborating institutions according to the institutions' own protocols. For TCRbeta analysis, collaborator samples were shipped as frozen whole blood, as isolated PBMCs, or as DNA extracted from either sample type. TCRbeta CDR3 regions were amplified from genomic DNA by means of the immunoSEQ Assay, a bias-controlled multiplex PCR. In the source study's methods: The number of nucleated cells in each sample was estimated by amplification of reference gene primers within the assay. To quantify the absolute abundance of each unique TCRbeta CDR3 rearrangement, sequence reads were collapsed and filtered. For each sample, productive Simpson clonality was calculated as the square root of Simpson's diversity index over productive rearrangements. As stored in TCRdb, this immuneACCESS dataset retains in-frame rearrangements with V and J assigned. A fraction of the clones does not appear; measured against another copy, unresolved V genes explain less than half of the discrepancy, and the remainder lacks a known reason. D and trimming were read from the DNA, whereas the V and J calls and clone size are those reported in that table. A total of a few hundred thousand clones appear in this sample, roughly 84% of them only once. Around 3.2% of the sample comes from the top ten.

Source material: peripheral blood. The TCR comes from a woman younger than 35 with acute or convalescent COVID-19. The sequence joins TRBV5-4 to TRBJ2-2, and TRBD1 aligns with 10 junction nucleotides. The bases are TGTGCCAGCAGGCGGACCGGGACAGGGGCATCCCTATCGAACACCGGGGAGCTGTTTTTT. This gives the protein CASRRTGTGASLSNTGELFF. The full variable domain, with segments outside the CDR3 supplied by the reference TRBV5-4 and TRBJ2-2 proteins, appears as ETGVTQSPTHLIKTRGQQVTLRCSSQSGHNTVSWYQQALGQGPQFIFQYYREEENGRGNFPPRFSGLQFPNYSSELNVNALELDDSALYLCASRRTGTGASLSNTGELFFGEGSRLTVL.